The source of this T cell receptor (beta chain) is a study of CD8 T cells in ankylosing spondylitis. This clonotype was detected ten times or more. Its antigen is as yet unknown. Quantitative molecular-barcoded 5'-RACE generated the TCR beta libraries. TCRdb redid the calling of the 5' RACE reads with MiXCR, one entry per CDR3 protein. The sample lists 500,000 or so distinct CDR3 sequences; approximately 5.3% were seen once. Whole-study findings and limits: Relatively rare in peripheral blood, disease-linked clones were also CD8+. Typical of ankylosing spondylitis blood, it appeared, was a TCR beta motif of fewer than ten highly homologous variants. The clones that were linked to disease were reported to be significantly enriched in matched synovial fluid samples from ankylosing spondylitis patients.

Germline CDR1 SEHNR, CDR2 FQNEAQ (reference sequence). Trimming pared 1 base from V and 5 bases from J, leaving 14 bases between. The CDR3 spans 15 residues. This TCR was sampled from a male donor with ankylosing spondylitis. Sequencing was carried out using blood, either unsorted or a sorted T cell fraction (not recorded which). The chain carries TRBV7-9 and TRBJ2-5, with D tentatively TRBD1 (6 bases). This CDR3 is CASSLGTVPTETQYF. CDR3 in DNA: TGTGCCAGCAGCTTAGGGACAGTGCCAACGGAGACCCAGTACTTC.